This is a list of T cell receptor beta chains from one sample in a study of blood T cell repertoires in COVID-19. TCRdb's table, derived via immunoSEQ multiplex PCR, lists solely in-frame clones and lacks some. The sample shows some 270,000 clones, 75% to 90% of them seen only once. The sequenced material came from PBMCs or T cells enriched from blood (not recorded which). Receptors were obtained from a woman younger than 45 who had recovered from COVID-19. CDR3s include the opening cysteine and the closing phenylalanine or tryptophan. D genes are given only for firm matches. Size is stated for part of the rows, as once, few or many counts, or as a class when the clone is expanded.

TGTGCCAGCAGCTATGAGAACTTAGAGACCCAGTACTTC CASSYENLETQYF TRBV7-2 . TRBJ2-5 .
TGCGCCAGCAGCCAAGATATGCGGGTCCTCGCAGATACGCAGTATTTT CASSQDMRVLADTQYF TRBV4-1 few TRBJ2-3 .
TGTGCCAGCAGCTTACTAGCGGTAGGGGTGGATGAGCAGTTCTTC CASSLLAVGVDEQFF TRBV7-2 . TRBJ2-1 TRBD2
TGTGCCAGCAGTTCGGGACAGGGTAACAATCAGCCCCAGCATTTT CASSSGQGNNQPQHF TRBV28 . TRBJ1-5 TRBD1
TGTGCCTCAATCTTCCGAACAGGGGGGAACACTGAAGCTTTCTTT CASIFRTGGNTEAFF TRBV19 . TRBJ1-1 TRBD1
TGTGCCAGCAGTTTCCGTCAAACGTGGGACTATAGCAATCAGCCCCAGCATTTT CASSFRQTWDYSNQPQHF TRBV28 . TRBJ1-5 .
TGTGCCACCAGTGACCCTACAGGGACTGAAGCTTTCTTT CATSDPTGTEAFF TRBV24-1 . TRBJ1-1 .
TGTGCCAGCAGTCCGACTAGCGGGGTCACAGATACGCAGTATTTT CASSPTSGVTDTQYF TRBV6-5 . TRBJ2-3 TRBD2
TGCGCCAGCAATACAGGGATGGGCGACTATGGCTACACCTTC CASNTGMGDYGYTF TRBV10-1 . TRBJ1-2 .
TGTGCCAGCACCCTTAACACTGAAGCTTTCTTT CASTLNTEAFF TRBV25-1 . TRBJ1-1 .
TGTGCCAGCAGCTTACAGGGAAGTAATGAAAAACTGTTTTTT CASSLQGSNEKLFF TRBV9 . TRBJ1-4 .
TGTGCCAGCAAACAGGGGCTCACCACAGATACGCAGTATTTT CASKQGLTTDTQYF TRBV28 . TRBJ2-3 TRBD1
TGTGCCAGCAGTCAACAGGTGAACACTGAAGCTTTCTTT CASSQQVNTEAFF TRBV6-5 . TRBJ1-1 .
TGTGCCAGCAGCTTAGTGACGAAAAGCGGGGGGGTTCCCGGGGAGCTGTTTTTT CASSLVTKSGGVPGELFF TRBV7-8 few TRBJ2-2 TRBD2
TGTGCCAGCACTCCTGAAGGGGAGGGCCGGAAGGTGCAGTTCTTC CASTPEGEGRKVQFF TRBV27 . TRBJ2-1 TRBD2
TGTGCCACCAGCAGTTTAGGGGGCGAATGGTCACCCCTCCACTTT CATSSLGGEWSPLHF TRBV15 . TRBJ1-6 TRBD1
TGTGCCAGCAGTGACTCGTGGGGGGGTAATGAGCAGTTCTTC CASSDSWGGNEQFF TRBV6-4 . TRBJ2-1 TRBD2
TGTGCCAGTAGTATTACTAGCGCGAGGACGGTCGAGCAGTACTTC CASSITSARTVEQYF TRBV19 few TRBJ2-7 TRBD2
TGTGCCAGCAGTTTATTAGCTAGCGGGAGCTCCTACGAGCAGTACTTC CASSLLASGSSYEQYF TRBV27 few TRBJ2-7 TRBD2
TGTGCCACCAGTGACCCTCGGACAGGGCCTACCGCTTTCTTT CATSDPRTGPTAFF TRBV24-1 . TRBJ1-1 TRBD1
TGTGCCAGCAGCGTTTCGGGGGGCACAGATACGCAGTATTTT CASSVSGGTDTQYF TRBV9 . TRBJ2-3 .
TGTGCCAGCAGTCCAACAACAGGGGATGGCTACACCTTC CASSPTTGDGYTF TRBV27 . TRBJ1-2 TRBD1
TGTGCCAGCACGCGGGGGAGCTACGAGCAGTACTTC CASTRGSYEQYF TRBV6-5 . TRBJ2-7 TRBD2
TGTGCCAGCAGTTACACCGCCGGGGGAGACTATGGCTACACCTTC CASSYTAGGDYGYTF TRBV6-6 . TRBJ1-2 .
TGTGCCTGGAGTGGAGGGAGTAGAGGTTCACCCCTCCACTTT CAWSGGSRGSPLHF TRBV30 . TRBJ1-6 .
TGTGCCACCCAGTTGGTACTGAACACTGAAGCTTTCTTT CATQLVLNTEAFF TRBV12-3/TRBV12-4 . TRBJ1-1 .
TGTGCCAGCAGTTTATCGGCGGGGATCGTCAATGAGCAGTTCTTC CASSLSAGIVNEQFF TRBV27 . TRBJ2-1 .
TGTGCCAGCAGCGTGACAACAGGGATAGGGGAAAAACTGTTTTTT CASSVTTGIGEKLFF TRBV9 once TRBJ1-4 .
TGTGCCAGCAGTTCACCACCACCCGGGACCTACGAGCAGTACTTC CASSSPPPGTYEQYF TRBV28 . TRBJ2-7 .
TGTGCCATCAGTGAGTCGATGGGCGTAAGCTCCTACAATGAGCAGTTCTTC CAISESMGVSSYNEQFF TRBV10-3 . TRBJ2-1 .
TGTGCCAGCAGTTACGCTCGGAACTATGGCTACACCTTC CASSYARNYGYTF TRBV6-5 . TRBJ1-2 .
TGTGCCAGCAGCTTAGGACTAGCGGGGACTATCCATGAGCAGTTCTTC CASSLGLAGTIHEQFF TRBV5-4 . TRBJ2-1 TRBD2
TGTGCCACCCAGGGGTATCAATTTCCGGAGGGCTACACCTTC CATQGYQFPEGYTF TRBV27 . TRBJ1-2 .
TGTGCCTCCCAAAGGACAGCTGGGGCCAACGTCCTGACTTTC CASQRTAGANVLTF TRBV5-6 once TRBJ2-6 .
TGTGCCAGCAGTTTAAACTCTAACTATGGCTACACCTTC CASSLNSNYGYTF TRBV28 . TRBJ1-2 .